This is a list of T cell receptor beta chains from one sample in a study of T cell responses to AZD1222 COVID-19 vaccine. This table comes from immunoSEQ multiplex PCR, and its TCRdb copy is limited to in-frame clones, with some not included. The data show more than 85,000 clones, 70% to 90% seen once. Sample: peripheral blood, taken on day 0 of AZD1222 vaccination. The origin of the receptors is an adult in good health. Both conserved end residues are part of each CDR3. A D gene is named only where the DNA matches it firmly. Clone sizes are given selectively: once, few, many, or a class where the clone is expanded.

>TRBV6-5|-|TRBJ1-5|-
TGTGCCAGCAGTTACTCCAGGGGAGGTCAGCCCCAGCATTTT
CASSYSRGGQPQHF
>TRBV27|-|TRBJ2-1|TRBD1
TGTGCCAGCAGTGCGCCGGGACAGGGATACAATGAGCAGTTCTTC
CASSAPGQGYNEQFF
>TRBV6-6|-|TRBJ1-1|-
TGTGCCAGCAGCCCCGGAGGCCGCACTGAAGCTTTCTTT
CASSPGGRTEAFF
>TRBV10-3|-|TRBJ2-7|TRBD1
TGTGCCATCAGTCGCGGACAGGGGCGGAACGAGCAGTACTTC
CAISRGQGRNEQYF
>TRBV27|-|TRBJ2-2|TRBD2
TGTGCCAGCACAACTAGCGGGGGACCGCTGTTTTTT
CASTTSGGPLFF
>TRBV10-1|-|TRBJ2-5|TRBD1
TGCGCCAGCAGGGGACAGAACCAAGAGACCCAGTACTTC
CASRGQNQETQYF
>TRBV18|-|TRBJ1-1|TRBD1
TGTGCCAGCTCACCGGGACAGTTCATGAACACTGAAGCTTTCTTT
CASSPGQFMNTEAFF
>TRBV11-1|-|TRBJ2-2|TRBD1
TGTGCCAGCAGCTCCGGGACAGGGGCCACCGGGGAGCTGTTTTTT
CASSSGTGATGELFF
>TRBV7-2|-|TRBJ1-3|TRBD1
TGTGCCAGCAGCGTGACAGGGAGGAGGCGAAACACCATATATTTT
CASSVTGRRRNTIYF
>TRBV24-1|-|TRBJ2-3|-
TGTGCCACCAGTGCTCAGGGCACAGATACGCAGTATTTT
CATSAQGTDTQYF
>TRBV4-2|once|TRBJ2-7|TRBD1
TGTGCCAGCAGCCATGACAGGGCCTACGAGCAGTACTTC
CASSHDRAYEQYF
>TRBV24-1|-|TRBJ2-1|TRBD1
TGTGCCACCAGTGACAGGGGACAGGGAAAGTGGGATGAGCAGTTCTTC
CATSDRGQGKWDEQFF
>TRBV27|-|TRBJ1-1|-
TGTGCCAGCAGGAGGGGTTATGCCACTGAAGCTTTCTTT
CASRRGYATEAFF
>TRBV28|-|TRBJ2-7|TRBD1
TGTGCCAGCAGTTATCCCAGAAGGACAGGGGATTACTCCTACGAGCAGTACTTC
CASSYPRRTGDYSYEQYF
>TRBV6-2/TRBV6-3|few|TRBJ2-7|-
TGTGCCAGCAGTTGGCAGGACAGAATGGGCGAGCAGTACTTC
CASSWQDRMGEQYF
>TRBV28|-|TRBJ1-1|TRBD1
TGTGCCAGCAGGCGACAGGGGCCGGAAACTGAAGCTTTCTTT
CASRRQGPETEAFF
>TRBV27|-|TRBJ2-1|TRBD2
TGTGCCAGCAGGAAGGGACTAGCGGGATACAATGAGCAGTTCTTC
CASRKGLAGYNEQFF
>TRBV28|-|TRBJ1-1|TRBD1
TGTGCCAGCAGCGGGGAGGCAGGGGGCCGGGCTTTCTTT
CASSGEAGGRAFF
>TRBV29-1|-|TRBJ2-7|TRBD2
TGCAGCGTTGGTCGCAGGGAGGGCCACGAGCAGTACTTC
CSVGRREGHEQYF
>TRBV9|-|TRBJ1-3|-
TGTGCCAGCAGCGTAGCTCCCCTACCTAGCTCTGGAAACACCATATATTTT
CASSVAPLPSSGNTIYF
>TRBV6-2/TRBV6-3|-|TRBJ2-7|-
TGTGCCAGCAGTTACTCAGAAGTGGGAGGACCCTACGAGCAGTACTTC
CASSYSEVGGPYEQYF
>TRBV4-1|-|TRBJ2-7|-
TGCGCCAGCAGCCAAGATCTCAGGATGTGGAACGAGCAGTACTTC
CASSQDLRMWNEQYF
>TRBV18|-|TRBJ1-2|TRBD1
TGTGCCAGCTCACCAGGACAGGGGGCTAATGGCTACACCTTC
CASSPGQGANGYTF
>TRBV7-9|-|TRBJ1-4|-
TGTGCCAGCAGCTTTTTTGGCCTGGGGGAACTGTTTTTT
CASSFFGLGELFF
>TRBV7-9|-|TRBJ2-1|-
TGTGCCAGCAGCTTAAACGGCAGGGAGGCAGCCAATGAGCAGTTCTTC
CASSLNGREAANEQFF
>TRBV18|-|TRBJ2-5|-
TGTGCCAGCTCACCTGGGCCTGGAGAGGGGAAAGCCCAGTACTTC
CASSPGPGEGKAQYF
>TRBV6-5|-|TRBJ1-1|-
TGTGCCAGCAGTCCCTATAACCGGGGGACTGAAGCTTTCTTT
CASSPYNRGTEAFF
>TRBV25-1|-|TRBJ2-1|TRBD2
TGTGCCAGCAGTCCGGGACTAGCAATTGATGAGCAGTTCTTC
CASSPGLAIDEQFF
>TRBV19|-|TRBJ1-2|-
TGTGCCAGTAGTATGGGTCAGAGGATTGGAGGCTACACCTTC
CASSMGQRIGGYTF
>TRBV5-1|-|TRBJ1-2|-
TGCGCCAGCAGCTTGGCCCTCGACTATGGCTACACCTTC
CASSLALDYGYTF
>TRBV2|once|TRBJ1-2|TRBD1
TGTGCCAGCAGCCTGGACAGGGAACTCTATGGCTACACCTTC
CASSLDRELYGYTF
>TRBV5-4|-|TRBJ2-7|TRBD2
TGTGCCAGCAGGGCGGCTGCGGGAGGGCTTTACGAGCAGTACTTC
CASRAAAGGLYEQYF
>TRBV4-3|-|TRBJ2-7|-
TGCGCCAGCAGCCAAGATTACCACTCCCCTGGCCGGGAGCAGTACTTC
CASSQDYHSPGREQYF
>TRBV11-2|-|TRBJ2-1|TRBD2
TGTGCCAGCAGCTTAGTCACTAGCGGGATTTACAATGAGCAGTTCTTC
CASSLVTSGIYNEQFF
>TRBV7-9|-|TRBJ1-5|-
TGTGCCAGCTCACGGGTCGGGCCCCAGCATTTT
CASSRVGPQHF
>TRBV20-1|-|TRBJ1-1|-
TGCAGTGCTCCGTTCCTCACTGAAGCTTTCTTT
CSAPFLTEAFF